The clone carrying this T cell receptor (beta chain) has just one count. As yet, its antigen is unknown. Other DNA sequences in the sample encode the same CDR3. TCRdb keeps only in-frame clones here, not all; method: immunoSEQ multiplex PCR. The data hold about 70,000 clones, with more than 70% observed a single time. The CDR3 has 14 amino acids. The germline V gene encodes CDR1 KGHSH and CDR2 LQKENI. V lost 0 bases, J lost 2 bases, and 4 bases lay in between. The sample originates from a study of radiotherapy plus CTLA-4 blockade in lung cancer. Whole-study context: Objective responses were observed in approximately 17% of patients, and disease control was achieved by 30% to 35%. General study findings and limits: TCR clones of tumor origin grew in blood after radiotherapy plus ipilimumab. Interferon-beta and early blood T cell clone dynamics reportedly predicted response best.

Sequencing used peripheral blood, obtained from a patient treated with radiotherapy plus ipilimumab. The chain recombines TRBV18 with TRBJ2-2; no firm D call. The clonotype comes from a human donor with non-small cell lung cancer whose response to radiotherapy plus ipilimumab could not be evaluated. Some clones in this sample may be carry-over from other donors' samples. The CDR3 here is CASSPPTNTGELFF. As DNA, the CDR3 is TGTGCCAGCTCACCACCAACAAACACCGGGGAGCTGTTTTTT.